The table lists the clone carrying this T cell receptor beta chain with many counts. Its target is unknown. Generated by immunoSEQ multiplex PCR, the TCRdb table keeps only in-frame clones and is missing some. The sample holds around 25,000 clones, 72% seen once. The time point: cycle 4 day 1 (C4D1), after less than 7 weeks of nivolumab. Relapse was seen in all patients after autologous stem cell transplantation, and brentuximab vedotin exposure was variable. CDR1 is SGDLS, CDR2 YYNGEE, per germline. The CDR3 runs to 14 residues. Trimming took off 7 bases at V and 2 bases at J, with 13 bases between the two ends. This sample is drawn from a study of PD-1 blockade in classical Hodgkin lymphoma. Overall study results and limits: Complete responders had baseline diversity similar to newly diagnosed patients. Nivolumab starters within 1 year of ASCT were excluded. When set against healthy donors, newly diagnosed patients were reported to show lower baseline TCR diversity.

This clonotype was obtained from a human donor with classical Hodgkin lymphoma. The sequencing used peripheral blood mononuclear cells (PBMCs), collected before the fourth cycle of nivolumab. The chain recombines TRBV9 with TRBJ2-1; D might be TRBD2 (5 bases). CDR3 nucleotides: TGTGCCAGCGCTAAGGGAGATACCTACAATGAGCAGTTCTTC. This translates into CASAKGDTYNEQFF.